This T cell receptor (beta chain) came from a study of T cells in Graves' hyperthyroidism and ophthalmopathy. Study as a whole: Peripheral blood was secured at the point of initial diagnosis, before any treatment.

Regions amplified from RNA transcripts were the TCR beta CDR3 regions. TCR CDR3 regions were first amplified by RT-PCR with HTBI primers. TCRdb re-derived calls from the multiplex PCR reads in MiXCR, one entry per CDR3 protein. Found here are a few hundred thousand distinct CDR3 sequences, approximately 15% of them singletons; the top ten hold over 12%. V lost 4 bases and J lost 12; bases outside the gene matches: 13. CDR1 and CDR2 (germline): DFQATT, SNEGSKA (reference sequence). This CDR3 region has 14 residues. The study defined stable Graves' hyperthyroidism as no ophthalmopathy progression within 18 months. Exclusion of patients followed from uncontrolled infection, other autoimmune disease, pregnancy or lactation. Cells are PBMCs isolated from 9 to 10 ml of fresh blood.

The receptor comes from a woman aged 18-29 years with Graves' hyperthyroidism. The chain uses TRBV20-1 and TRBJ2-1; TRBD1 matches 9 bases. Input material: blood. CDR3 sequence reads: CSATFLQGAGGQFF. CDR3 DNA sequence: TGCAGTGCTACCTTCTTACAGGGGGCTGGGGGGCAGTTCTTC.